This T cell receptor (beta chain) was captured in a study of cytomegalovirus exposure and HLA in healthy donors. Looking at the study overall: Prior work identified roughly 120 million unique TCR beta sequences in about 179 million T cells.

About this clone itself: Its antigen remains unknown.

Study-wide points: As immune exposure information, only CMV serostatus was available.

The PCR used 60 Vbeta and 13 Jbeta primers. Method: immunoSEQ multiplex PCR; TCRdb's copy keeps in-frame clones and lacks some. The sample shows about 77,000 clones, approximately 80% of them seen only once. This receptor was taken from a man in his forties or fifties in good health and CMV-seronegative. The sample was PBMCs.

DNA of the CDR3: TGTGCCAGCACCATGGGGGGAACTAATGAAAAACTGTTTTTT. Translating it yields CASTMGGTNEKLFF. The chain has TRBV28 and TRBJ1-4; weak D call: TRBD1 (5 bases). The V end lost 7 bases, the J end lost 1 base, and 10 bases lay between the germline ends. Per germline, CDR1 MDHEN and CDR2 SYDVKM. This CDR3 comprises 14 residues.